These 21 T cell receptor beta chains were sequenced from one sample in a study of T cell repertoires in cytomegalovirus infection (dated by TCRdb to about 2019). Interpreted using the paper, the treatment or condition label stands for: in vitro stimulation with specific CMV peptide epitopes to enrich CMV-specific T cells. Sequencer: Illumina HiSeq 1500. The public reads were reprocessed in TCRdb via fastp at Q25 and MiXCR, keeping in-frame beta chains. Records with the same CDR3 protein are collapsed into one entry carrying the most frequent genes and DNA. In all, the sample holds 150,000 or so distinct CDR3 sequences, and more than 30% of those were seen once. Jointly, the top ten make up 45% to 60% of the sample. No antigen is known for these receptors. This sample comprised CD8+ T cells from cultured PBMCs, obtained from culture after CMV antigen stimulation. These receptor sequences come from a human donor in good health (CMV status not recorded). Some clones in this sample may be carry-over from other donors' samples.

The CDR3 region has the DNA TGTGCCAGCAGTGGGTTCGATAGCAATCAGCCCCAGCATTTT. Translating it yields CASSGFDSNQPQHF. This chain joins TRBV2 and TRBJ1-5, with no clear D. From germline, CDR1 is SNHLY and CDR2 FYNNEI. V was clipped by 4 bases and J by 0 bases, with 7 bases between them. The CDR3 has 14 residues.

The chain is built from TRBV7-7 and TRBJ2-1; 12 positions match TRBD1. CDR3 size: 15 residues. The germline V gene encodes CDR1 SSHAT and CDR2 FNYEAQ (reference sequence). J was trimmed by 8 bases and V by 2 bases; bases with no gene match: 4. CDR3 DNA: TGTGCCAGCAGCTTAAGGGACAGGGGGCAGGATGAGCAGTTCTTC. This encodes CASSLRDRGQDEQFF.

This clonotype was detected ten times or more. The chain is built from TRBV7-3 and TRBJ1-2; 7 nucleotides match TRBD1. Trimming took 1 base from V and 6 from J; bases not matched to a gene: 2. Germline CDR1 SGHTA, CDR2 FQGTGA. The CDR3 covers 13 residues. For the CDR3, the DNA is TGTGCCAGCAGCTTAATAACAGGGGATGGCTACACCTTC. Its protein product is CASSLITGDGYTF.

The chain employs TRBV29-1 and TRBJ2-7, with D perhaps being TRBD1 or TRBD2 (5 bases each). Trimming left V 3 bases short and J 3 bases short, with 15 bases between. Germline CDR1 SQVTM, CDR2 ANQGSEA. The length of the CDR3 is 14 residues. CDR3 bases: TGCAGCGTTGAGTCCGGGGACCGGGACTACGAGCAGTACTTC. It yields the protein CSVESGDRDYEQYF.

This sequence joins TRBV19 and TRBJ1-1, with a possible D match to TRBD1 (5 bases). This CDR3 is 15 amino acids long. V was trimmed by 6 bases and J by 1 base, leaving 15 bases between them. Per the germline V gene, CDR1 is LNHDA and CDR2 is SQIVND (reference sequence). Written as DNA, the CDR3 is TGTGCCAGTAGAGACTTTATGACAGAGAACACTGAAGCTTTCTTT. Residues: CASRDFMTENTEAFF.

As concerns this clonotype: Sequence at one end of the junction differs from germline and may be a read error. The CDR3 here is CASSSSEDAPELATDTQYF. CDR3 DNA sequence: TGCGCCAGCAGCTCGTCTGAGGACGCTCCGGAACTAGCGACTGATACGCAATATTTT. J is TRBJ2-3 and V is TRBV5-1; 7 nucleotides match TRBD2. CDR1 is SGHRS and CDR2 is YFSETQ in the germline V gene. The CDR3 is 19 amino acids.

V is TRBV9 and J is TRBJ2-7; D perhaps matches TRBD1 (5 bases). V lost 0 bases to trimming and J lost 0 bases, with 7 bases between them. In germline, CDR1 is SGDLS, CDR2 YYNGEE. This CDR3 spans 14 amino acids. The CDR3 spells CASSVGQNSYEQYF. The CDR3 DNA follows: TGTGCCAGCAGCGTAGGACAGAACTCCTACGAGCAGTACTTC.

In this sample, this clonotype turned up a few times. The chain links TRBV27 to TRBJ2-5; 10 bases are a match to TRBD2. Germline values: CDR1 MNHEY, CDR2 SMNVEV (reference sequence). V trimming: 4 bases; J trimming: 6 bases; junction bases outside the gene matches: 17. The CDR3 is 18 amino acids. Here the CDR3 reads CASSSPGGAGGHHKTQYF. DNA of the CDR3: TGTGCCAGCAGTTCCCCGGGGGGAGCGGGGGGGCATCATAAGACCCAGTACTTC.

This clonotype showed up just a few times. V and J are TRBV6-1 and TRBJ2-7; 8 bases agree with TRBD1. Losses at the gene ends were 4 bases for V and 4 bases for J; bases not matched to a gene: 9. CDR1 is MNHNS and CDR2 is SASEGT in the germline V gene. This CDR3 comprises 15 residues. CDR3 in DNA: TGTGCCAGCAGTGTATTTCGGGACAGGACTTACGAGCAGTACTTC. Its protein is CASSVFRDRTYEQYF.

This chain connects TRBV2 to TRBJ2-7, with 8 bases identical to TRBD1. This CDR3 has 13 amino acids. Germline CDR1 and CDR2: SNHLY and FYNNEI. The trim removed 10 bases at V and 0 bases at J, leaving 5 bases unmatched. The CDR3 spells CATRGLYSYEQYF. The DNA of the CDR3 is TGTGCCACCAGGGGGCTTTACTCCTACGAGCAGTACTTC.

The V call is TRBV6-2 or TRBV6-3, the J call TRBJ1-5; 11 positions agree with TRBD1. Trimming took 5 bases from V and 3 from J; bases not matched to a gene: 3. CDR1 is MNHEY and CDR2 is SVGEGT in the germline V gene. This CDR3 contains 15 residues. This CDR3 is CASSGQGAVNQPQHF. The DNA for the CDR3 is TGTGCCAGCAGTGGACAGGGGGCGGTCAATCAGCCCCAGCATTTT.

This chain uses TRBV19 with TRBJ1-2; D not certain. Germline V lookup: CDR1 LNHDA, CDR2 SQIVND (reference sequence). The ends were cut back, 5 bases at V and 2 bases at J, with 12 bases in the middle. The CDR3 has 14 residues. The CDR3 region is CASSRRETNYGYTF. The CDR3 DNA follows: TGTGCCAGTAGTCGGAGGGAAACGAACTATGGCTACACCTTC. The full variable domain, its missing parts supplied by reference TRBV19 and TRBJ1-2, is DGGITQSPKYLFRKEGQNVTLSCEQNLNHDAMYWYRQDPGQGLRLIYYSQIVNDFQKGDIAEGYSVSREKKESFPLTVTSAQKNPTAFYLCASSRRETNYGYTFGSGTRLTVV.

The rearrangement uses TRBV2 and TRBJ1-1, with TRBD1 matching over 7 bases. Germline lookup yields CDR1 SNHLY and CDR2 FYNNEI. The CDR3 sequence is 11 residues long. With V trimmed by 8 bases and J by 5 bases, 2 bases remained unmatched. This CDR3 reads CASDRVTEAFF. CDR3 bases: TGTGCCAGCGACAGGGTTACTGAAGCTTTCTTT.

The rearrangement uses TRBV20-1 and TRBJ2-7; the match to TRBD2 covers 8 bases. The V segment lost 0 bases and the J segment 4 bases; nucleotides outside the gene matches: 5. This CDR3 is 14 amino acids long. Germline CDR1 is DFQATT and CDR2 is SNEGSKA (reference sequence). The CDR3 is CSARDPTSAYEQYF. The CDR3 DNA follows: TGCAGTGCTAGAGATCCGACTAGCGCGTACGAGCAGTACTTC.

The CDR3 protein is CASSLVPAGGQGNEQFF. CDR3 coding DNA: TGTGCCAGCAGCTTAGTCCCAGCGGGGGGGCAAGGCAATGAGCAGTTCTTC. The gene calls are TRBV7-2 and TRBJ2-1; 10 nucleotides agree with TRBD2. Germline values: CDR1 SGHTA, CDR2 FQGNSA. V lost 1 base to trimming and J lost 6 bases; unmatched junction nucleotides: 9. CDR3 length: 17 amino acids.

CDR3 in DNA: TGTGCCAGCAGTTTGACCTCGGGACTGCGCTACGAGCAGTACTTC. Protein product: CASSLTSGLRYEQYF. V and J are TRBV28 and TRBJ2-7; D is perhaps TRBD2 (6 bases). Trimming stripped 3 bases from V and 3 bases from J, with 15 bases between. The CDR3 length is 15 residues. CDR1 and CDR2 from the germline V gene are MDHEN and SYDVKM.

The rearrangement uses TRBV9 and TRBJ1-1; D remains unclear. The V gene's germline CDR1 is SGDLS and CDR2 YYNGEE. Trimming shortened V by 0 bases and J by 3 bases, and 12 bases separated the two germline ends. CDR3 size: 15 residues. Here the CDR3 reads CASSVEGVADTEAFF. The DNA of the CDR3 is TGTGCCAGCAGCGTAGAGGGCGTAGCGGACACTGAAGCTTTCTTT. The full variable domain, rest sourced from reference TRBV9 and TRBJ1-1, is DSGVTQTPKHLITATGQRVTLRCSPRSGDLSVYWYQQSLDQGLQFLIQYYNGEERAKGNILERFSAQQFPDLHSELNLSSLELGDSALYFCASSVEGVADTEAFFGQGTRLTVV.

The rearrangement links TRBV2 to TRBJ1-1, with D possibly being TRBD1 (5 bases). Per the germline V gene, CDR1 is SNHLY and CDR2 is FYNNEI. CDR3 length: 13 amino acids. Trimming stripped 8 bases from V and 7 bases from J, with 17 bases between. This chain's CDR3 is CASGDSGHVEAFF. The CDR3 nucleotides read TGTGCCAGCGGGGATTCAGGGCATGTTGAAGCTTTCTTT.

This clonotype was recorded a few times. CDR3 sequence: CASTSWGTSGRSSYEQYF. The DNA for the CDR3 is TGTGCCAGCACCTCGTGGGGGACTAGCGGTCGGAGCTCCTACGAGCAGTACTTC. The chain links TRBV7-8 to TRBJ2-7, with TRBD2 identical over 11 bases. The V gene's germline CDR1 is SGHVS and CDR2 FQNEAQ. This CDR3 spans 18 amino acids. V lost 7 bases and J lost 0; bases outside the gene matches: 14.

This clonotype was counted only a few times. This chain's CDR3 is CASRKGGTNTEAFF. The CDR3 DNA reads TGTGCCAGCAGAAAAGGGGGGACGAACACTGAAGCTTTCTTT. This sequence joins TRBV28 and TRBJ1-1; possibly TRBD1 for D (6 bases). CDR1 is MDHEN and CDR2 is SYDVKM in the germline V gene. The CDR3 sequence is 14 residues long. V was shortened by 6 bases and J by 1 base, with 12 bases between the two germline ends.

This clonotype has just a few counts. The V and J genes are TRBV12-3 or TRBV12-4 and TRBJ1-2; TRBD1 is a possible D gene (5 bases). V was cut by 6 bases and J by 2 bases, with 13 bases left in between. This CDR3 spans 14 amino acids. For the CDR3, the DNA is TGTGCCAGCAGCCCAGAGACAGCGAACTATGGCTACACCTTC. It specifies CASSPETANYGYTF.